The present T cell receptor (beta chain) was sequenced within a study of blood T cell repertoires in COVID-19. Looking at the study overall: Acute and convalescent COVID-19 samples came from the United States, Italy and Spain.

As handled by the study authors: Reference gene primers were amplified, and this amplification served to estimate nucleated cell counts. The data were produced by immunoSEQ multiplex PCR, yet TCRdb's version contains in-frame clones alone and is incomplete. The DNA was the basis for D and trimming; V, J and clone size are from that table. This sample yields about 80,000 clones, of which approximately 85% are seen a single time; 9.6% belongs to the top ten. In germline, CDR1 is KGHSH, CDR2 LQKENI. This CDR3 has 18 amino acids. The V end lost 1 base, the J end lost 6 bases, and 24 bases lay between the germline ends.

This chain connects TRBV18 to TRBJ1-2; TRBD1 is a possible D gene (6 bases). This clonotype was obtained from a middle-aged man with COVID-19, enrolled during active disease. Sequenced: peripheral blood. CDR3 coding DNA: TGTGCCAGCTCACCACTCCGGACAGCCCTATTAGAAGCGGATGGCTACACCTTC. Protein: CASSPLRTALLEADGYTF. The whole variable domain, remainder taken from reference TRBV18 and TRBJ1-2, is NAGVMQNPRHLVRRRGQEARLRCSPMKGHSHVYWYRQLPEEGLKFMVYLQKENIIDESGMPKERFSAEFPKEGPSILRIQQVVRGDSAAYFCASSPLRTALLEADGYTFGSGTRLTVV.